The present T cell receptor (beta chain) was sequenced within a study of CD4 T cells in relation to SARS-CoV-2 and coronaviruses. Study-wide background: TCR beta CDR3s were sequenced after roughly eleven-day antigen culture of PBMCs.

Sequencing used immunoSEQ multiplex PCR; TCRdb keeps in-frame clones, though not all of them. The sample has some 15,000 clones; around three quarters are singletons. On this clone: Its antigen is as yet unknown.

The CDR3 is 16 residues long. CDR1 is MNHEY and CDR2 is SMNVEV in the germline V gene (reference sequence). V shed 0 bases and J shed 4 bases, with 13 bases lying between them. Before the COVID-19 pandemic, during about 2011-2019, CD4+ T cells were taken from unexposed donors. CD4+ T cells were isolated from the cells after more than nine days of culture. J is TRBJ1-5 and V is TRBV27; tentative D call: TRBD1 (5 bases). The TCR was taken from a human donor in good health. Material: CD4+ T cells from PBMCs, cultured in vitro. The CDR3 nucleotides are TGTGCCAGCAGTTTATCCCGCAGGGTGGCAAATCAGCCCCAGCATTTT. Amino acid sequence: CASSLSRRVANQPQHF.